This passage covers 24 T cell receptor beta chains from one sample sequenced in a study of post-analysis software for immune sequencing data. Points from the study as a whole: Compared with controls, patients had more of five TRBV segments, including TRBV5-6, TRBV5-1 and TRBV20-1.

Unique molecular identifiers had been added to the TCR beta cDNA libraries. TCRdb processed the PCR reads anew with MiXCR; each CDR3 protein has one entry. Of 820,000 or so distinct CDR3 sequences in the sample, approximately 53% were seen once. What these receptors recognize is not known. The specimen was blood. The receptor set was obtained from a girl aged 5-17 years with multiple sclerosis.

There are a few counts of this clonotype. V and J are TRBV5-6 and TRBJ1-2; TRBD1 might be the D (6 bases). Germline-derived CDR1 and CDR2 are SGHDT and YYEEEE. V dropped 6 bases and J dropped 4 bases, with 10 bases sitting between them. This CDR3 spans 12 amino acids. The CDR3 DNA reads TGTGCCAGCACCGGACAGACCTATGGCTACACCTTC. Translated: CASTGQTYGYTF.

The V gene is TRBV6-5, the J gene TRBJ2-1; 11 bases fit TRBD1. V shed 4 bases and J 12 bases; nucleotides not matched to a gene: 11. The CDR3 has 15 residues. Germline assignment: CDR1 MNHEY and CDR2 SVGAGI. The CDR3 nucleotides are TGTGCCAGCAGTTCTGGGACAGGGGGGTTAGATTGGCAGTTCTTC. Protein product: CASSSGTGGLDWQFF.

This rearrangement joins TRBV25-1 to TRBJ1-2; no firm D call. V lost 3 bases and J 0 bases, leaving 8 bases between the germline ends. The CDR3 contains 14 residues. From germline, CDR1 is MGHDK and CDR2 SYGVNS. This CDR3 reads CASSELGTNYGYTF. CDR3 nucleotide sequence: TGTGCCAGCAGTGAGCTGGGGACTAACTATGGCTACACCTTC.

V usage is TRBV20-1 and J usage is TRBJ2-1; 8 bases map to TRBD2. The CDR3 is 14 residues long. The J segment lost 5 bases and the V segment lost 6 bases, leaving 9 bases of the junction unmatched. CDR1 is DFQATT, CDR2 SNEGSKA, per germline (reference sequence). Here the CDR3 DNA reads TGCAGTGCCCCCTCTAGCGGGTGGGACAATGAGCAGTTCTTC. Its protein is CSAPSSGWDNEQFF.

This CDR3 reads CASSRVAGGIYEQYF. The CDR3 coding sequence is TGTGCCAGCAGCCGAGTGGCGGGGGGGATTTACGAGCAGTACTTC. This chain connects TRBV6-6 to TRBJ2-7; 9 positions agree with TRBD2. The CDR3 is 15 residues long. The germline V gene encodes CDR1 MNHNY and CDR2 SVGAGI (reference sequence). V gave up 6 bases and J gave up 4 bases; unmatched junction bases: 10.

V is TRBV4-1 and J is TRBJ2-3; D uncertain. From germline, CDR1 is MGHRA and CDR2 YSYEKL. Deletions cut 1 base from V and 2 bases from J, with 7 bases between. The CDR3 sequence is 14 residues long. DNA for the CDR3: TGCGCCAGCAGCCAAGTTAGGGTCACAGATACGCAGTATTTT. Encoded protein: CASSQVRVTDTQYF.

This rearrangement joins TRBV29-1 to TRBJ2-1; 10 bases align to TRBD2. The germline V gene has CDR1 SQVTM and CDR2 ANQGSEA. The CDR3 consists of 13 residues. With V trimmed by 7 bases and J by 5 bases, 5 bases remained unmatched. CDR3 amino acids: CSGSGGANNEQFF. CDR3 DNA: TGCAGCGGGAGCGGGGGGGCCAACAATGAGCAGTTCTTC.

As regards this clonotype: This may come from a read error, since a much larger clone is one base off. The rearrangement links TRBV7-6 to TRBJ2-7; D uncertain. This CDR3 has 13 residues. In germline, CDR1 is SGHVS, CDR2 FNYEAQ. The V end lost 3 bases, the J end lost 6 bases, and 12 bases lay between the germline ends. The CDR3 reads CASSFSYTTEQYF. The CDR3 DNA is TGTGCCAGCAGCTTCTCCTATACTACCGAGCAGTACTTC.

This chain uses TRBV6-1 with TRBJ1-5; a possible D gene is TRBD1 (6 bases). Germline lookup yields CDR1 MNHNS and CDR2 SASEGT. The CDR3 has 17 amino acids. The V end was cut by 8 bases, the J end by 2 bases, with 22 bases between. In DNA, the CDR3 is TGTGCCAGCCCCCCGGAGGGGGAGGTATATGGCAATCAGCCCCAGCATTTT. Translating gives CASPPEGEVYGNQPQHF.

The J gene is TRBJ2-3, the V gene TRBV7-2, with D perhaps matching TRBD2 (6 bases). V lost 4 bases, J lost 0 bases, and 14 bases lay in between. The CDR3 length is 16 residues. Germline values: CDR1 SGHTA, CDR2 FQGNSA. Written as DNA, the CDR3 is TGTGCCAGCAGCTGGTCCGGGCGGGGCAGCACAGATACGCAGTATTTT. Its protein product is CASSWSGRGSTDTQYF.

This chain uses TRBV12-3 or TRBV12-4 with TRBJ2-1; D ambiguous. Trimming took 0 bases from V and 8 from J, leaving 8 bases between them. The CDR3 has 13 amino acids. CDR3 sequence (DNA): TGTGCCAGCAGTTTAGCATGGCAAGATGAGCAGTTCTTC. Its translation is CASSLAWQDEQFF.

This clonotype was counted only a few times. The gene calls are TRBV12-3 or TRBV12-4 and TRBJ2-5; D is perhaps TRBD1 or TRBD2 (5 bases each). V lost 6 bases to trimming and J lost 0 bases, with 11 bases between them. There are 14 residues in the CDR3. CDR3 nucleotide sequence: TGTGCCAGCAGCCGGGGCGGACACCAAGAGACCCAGTACTTC. It yields the protein CASSRGGHQETQYF.

Only one count was recorded for this clonotype. The chain links TRBV7-9 to TRBJ2-7; 12 bases match TRBD2. The CDR3 is 18 amino acids. V lost 4 bases to trimming and J lost 1 base; unmatched junction nucleotides: 11. CDR1 is SEHNR, CDR2 FQNEAQ, per germline (reference sequence). The CDR3 coding sequence is TGTGCCAGCAGCTCTAGGGGGCCTAGCGGGAGGGAGTCCTACGAGCAGTACTTC. Its translation is CASSSRGPSGRESYEQYF.

This chain links TRBV29-1 with TRBJ1-2, with TRBD1 matching over 7 bases. Trimming took 3 bases from V and 4 from J; bases not matched to a gene: 8. The CDR3 has 14 residues. Germline V gives CDR1 SQVTM, CDR2 ANQGSEA. CDR3 DNA: TGCAGCGTTGACCGGGACAGCATCGGCTATGGCTACACCTTC. Translating gives CSVDRDSIGYGYTF.

This clonotype has just one count. The chain employs TRBV20-1 and TRBJ1-2; D is possibly TRBD1 (6 bases). CDR3 length equals 13 residues. The V gene's germline CDR1 is DFQATT and CDR2 SNEGSKA (reference sequence). With 8 bases removed from V and 4 bases from J, the gap between germline ends came to 17 bases. The CDR3: CSSPVGASYGYTF. In nucleotides, the CDR3 is TGCAGTTCACCAGTGGGGGCCTCCTATGGCTACACCTTC.

This clonotype showed up just once. The rearrangement joins TRBV6-2 or TRBV6-3 to TRBJ1-1; unclear D gene. Germline V lookup: CDR1 MNHEY, CDR2 SVGEGT. The CDR3 is 10 amino acids. Here the CDR3 reads CATRHTEAFF. In DNA form, the CDR3 reads TGTGCTACAAGGCACACTGAAGCTTTCTTT.

The chain combines TRBV7-3 with TRBJ2-3; 8 bases are a match to TRBD2. Per germline, CDR1 SGHTA and CDR2 FQGTGA. V shed 0 bases and J 1 base; nucleotides not matched to a gene: 0. This CDR3 comprises 15 residues. DNA for the CDR3: TGTGCCAGCAGCTTAACAGCGGGGGGCACAGATACGCAGTATTTT. Translated: CASSLTAGGTDTQYF.

This chain uses TRBV3-1 with TRBJ1-1; D is possibly TRBD1 (6 bases). Per germline, CDR1 LGHDT and CDR2 YNNKEL (reference sequence). The CDR3 runs 15 residues. Trimming shortened V by 4 bases and J by 1 base, and 13 bases separated the two germline ends. The CDR3 DNA is TGTGCCAGCAGCCCCCGGGGGGCAAGGAACACTGAAGCTTTCTTT. Its translation: CASSPRGARNTEAFF.

The rearrangement links TRBV7-8 to TRBJ2-3; D is undetermined. Germline V lookup: CDR1 SGHVS, CDR2 FQNEAQ. The CDR3 is made up of 13 amino acids. V was cut by 5 bases and J by 6 bases, with 12 bases left in between. The CDR3 spells CASSQGITDTQYF. The CDR3 DNA sequence: TGTGCCAGCAGCCAAGGGATTACGGATACGCAGTATTTT.

The chain recombines TRBV20-1 with TRBJ2-3; TRBD1 aligns across 9 bases. The germline V gene encodes CDR1 DFQATT and CDR2 SNEGSKA (reference sequence). The CDR3 has 17 amino acids. The V and J ends lost 5 bases and 2 bases, in that order; junction bases with no gene match: 14. In DNA, the CDR3 is TGCAGTGCTCAAAATCCCTACAGGGGGCAGTTCACAGATACGCAGTATTTT. Translated: CSAQNPYRGQFTDTQYF.

The chain recombines TRBV14 with TRBJ1-5; D is ambiguous. Germline V CDR1 and CDR2: SGHDN, FVKESK. CDR3 size: 16 residues. V was shortened by 2 bases and J by 3 bases, with 14 bases between the two germline ends. The CDR3 region has the DNA TGTGCCAGCAGCCAATATCCCTTCGGGGACAATCAGCCCCAGCATTTT. It is translated as CASSQYPFGDNQPQHF.

The chain links TRBV27 to TRBJ2-6; the match to TRBD1 covers 8 bases. The germline V gene encodes CDR1 MNHEY and CDR2 SMNVEV (reference sequence). V was pared by 3 bases and J by 4 bases, with 8 bases of the junction left unmatched. The CDR3 contains 17 residues. CDR3 nucleotides: TGTGCCAGCAGTTTCAGGGGGCGTCAAGTAGGGGCCAACGTCCTGACTTTC. Protein product: CASSFRGRQVGANVLTF. The variable domain in full, with the rest retrieved from reference TRBV27 and TRBJ2-6, is EAQVTQNPRYLITVTGKKLTVTCSQNMNHEYMSWYRQDPGLGLRQIYYSMNVEVTDKGDVPEGYKVSRKEKRNFPLILESPSPNQTSLYFCASSFRGRQVGANVLTFGAGSRLTVL.

In its sample, this clonotype was seen a few times. The chain couples TRBV29-1 to TRBJ2-5, with a tentative D call TRBD2 (5 bases). The CDR3 has 14 residues. Germline CDR1 is SQVTM and CDR2 is ANQGSEA. V lost 7 bases and J lost 2, with 17 bases in between. The chain's CDR3 is CSAWPREHQETQYF. CDR3 sequence (DNA): TGCAGCGCCTGGCCTCGGGAACATCAAGAGACCCAGTACTTC.

The rearrangement joins TRBV7-2 to TRBJ2-2; 8 bases map to TRBD1. Germline lookup yields CDR1 SGHTA and CDR2 FQGNSA. Trimming removed 3 bases from V and 5 bases from J; junction bases left unmatched: 2. There are 14 residues in the CDR3. This chain's CDR3 is CASSFRGRTGELFF. The CDR3, as DNA: TGTGCCAGCAGCTTCAGGGGGCGAACCGGGGAGCTGTTTTTT.